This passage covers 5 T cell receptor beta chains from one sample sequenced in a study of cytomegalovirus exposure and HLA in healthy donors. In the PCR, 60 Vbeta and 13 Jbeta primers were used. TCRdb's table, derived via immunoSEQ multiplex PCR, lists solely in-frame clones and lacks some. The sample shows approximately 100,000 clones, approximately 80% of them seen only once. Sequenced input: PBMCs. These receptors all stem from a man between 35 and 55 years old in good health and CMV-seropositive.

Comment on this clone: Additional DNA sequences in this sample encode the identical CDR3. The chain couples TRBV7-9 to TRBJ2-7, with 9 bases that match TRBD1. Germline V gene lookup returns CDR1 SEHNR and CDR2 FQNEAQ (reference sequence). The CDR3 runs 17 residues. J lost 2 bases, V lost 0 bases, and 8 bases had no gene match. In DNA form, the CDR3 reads TGTGCCAGCAGCTTAGCAAGGTGGGACAGGGTCCCCTACGAGCAGTACTTC. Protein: CASSLARWDRVPYEQYF.

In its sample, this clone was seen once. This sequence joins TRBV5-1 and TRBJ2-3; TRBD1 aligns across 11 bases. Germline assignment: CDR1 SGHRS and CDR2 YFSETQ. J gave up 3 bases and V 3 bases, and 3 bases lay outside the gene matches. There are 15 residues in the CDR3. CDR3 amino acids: CASSSGQGATDTQYF. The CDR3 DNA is TGCGCCAGCAGCTCCGGACAGGGGGCAACAGATACGCAGTATTTT.

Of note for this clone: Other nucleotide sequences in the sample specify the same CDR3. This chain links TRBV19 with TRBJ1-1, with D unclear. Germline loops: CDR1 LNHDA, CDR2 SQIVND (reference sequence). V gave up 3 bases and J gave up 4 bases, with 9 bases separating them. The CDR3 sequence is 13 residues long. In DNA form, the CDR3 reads TGTGCCAGTAGTATCCTCGGGAGCACTGAAGCTTTCTTT. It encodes CASSILGSTEAFF.

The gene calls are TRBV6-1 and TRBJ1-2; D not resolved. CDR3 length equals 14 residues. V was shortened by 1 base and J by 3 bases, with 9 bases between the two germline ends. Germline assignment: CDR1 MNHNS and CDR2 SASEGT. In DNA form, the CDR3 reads TGTGCCAGCAGTGAAGACGGGTTCTACTATGGCTACACCTTC. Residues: CASSEDGFYYGYTF.

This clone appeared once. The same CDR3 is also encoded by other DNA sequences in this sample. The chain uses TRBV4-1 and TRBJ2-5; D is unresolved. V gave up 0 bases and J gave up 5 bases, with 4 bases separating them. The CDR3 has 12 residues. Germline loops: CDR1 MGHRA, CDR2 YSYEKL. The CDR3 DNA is TGCGCCAGCAGCCAAGATTCGGAGACCCAGTACTTC. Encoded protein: CASSQDSETQYF.